Listed below are T cell receptor beta chains from one sample, sequenced in a study of blood T cell repertoires in COVID-19. Repertoires were generated with immunoSEQ multiplex PCR, while TCRdb's copy carries only in-frame clones and drops some. The sample consists of 190,000 or so clones, around 81% of them appearing once. Sequencing was done on a sample of PBMCs or T cells enriched from blood (not recorded which). These receptors all come from a man between 40 and 49 years old who had recovered from COVID-19. The CDR3 runs from the conserved cysteine through the conserved F or W. D genes are given only for firm matches. Clone size is shown for a subset of rows, as once, few, many or a class of expanded clone.

V,J,D,size,DNA,CDR3
TRBV30,TRBJ1-5,NA,NA,TGTGCCTGGAGCGGGGGGGGGATTCGTGCCGGTCAGCCCCAGCATTTT,CAWSGGGIRAGQPQHF
TRBV29-1,TRBJ1-1,NA,NA,TGCAGCGTTGAAGAAACTAGACGGAACACTGAAGCTTTCTTT,CSVEETRRNTEAFF
TRBV7-9,TRBJ1-2,TRBD1,NA,TGTGCCAGCAGCCCGACAGGGGACTATGGCTACACCTTC,CASSPTGDYGYTF
TRBV6-5,TRBJ2-2,NA,NA,TGTGCCAGCATTCCATTAGGGAGGAACACCGGGGAGCTGTTTTTT,CASIPLGRNTGELFF
TRBV18,TRBJ1-6,NA,NA,TGTGCCAGCTCACTCGGGAGGGGTGGCGTTCAGTATTCACCCCTCCACTTT,CASSLGRGGVQYSPLHF
TRBV7-9,TRBJ2-2,TRBD2,NA,TGTGCCAGCAGCTTTTCGGCTAGCGGGAGCACCGGGGAGCTGTTTTTT,CASSFSASGSTGELFF
TRBV5-1,TRBJ2-1,NA,NA,TGCGCCAGCAGCTTGGAACGGGGGAGTAACAATGAGCAGTTCTTC,CASSLERGSNNEQFF
TRBV4-1,TRBJ2-7,NA,once,TGCGCCAGCAGCCAAGAAGACAGTCCCCCCTACGAGCAGTACTTC,CASSQEDSPPYEQYF
TRBV7-8,TRBJ1-2,NA,NA,TGTGCCAGCAGCTTAGAGGGGTATGGCTACACCTTC,CASSLEGYGYTF
TRBV7-9,TRBJ1-2,NA,NA,TGTGCCGGTAGCCGGGGGTATGGCTACACCTTC,CAGSRGYGYTF
TRBV3-1/TRBV3-2,TRBJ2-3,NA,once,TGTGCCAGCAGCCAAGGAAGGGTAGCGGCAGATACGCAGTATTTT,CASSQGRVAADTQYF
TRBV7-9,TRBJ1-1,NA,NA,TGTGCCAGCAGCCAAAATGGAGGAACTGAAGCTTTCTTT,CASSQNGGTEAFF
TRBV4-2,TRBJ1-3,NA,NA,TGTGCCAGCAGCCAAGGACAGATCTCTGGAAACACCATATATTTT,CASSQGQISGNTIYF
TRBV6-6,TRBJ1-1,NA,few,TGTGCCAGCTGTCGACAGGATTGTACTGAAGCTTTCTTT,CASCRQDCTEAFF